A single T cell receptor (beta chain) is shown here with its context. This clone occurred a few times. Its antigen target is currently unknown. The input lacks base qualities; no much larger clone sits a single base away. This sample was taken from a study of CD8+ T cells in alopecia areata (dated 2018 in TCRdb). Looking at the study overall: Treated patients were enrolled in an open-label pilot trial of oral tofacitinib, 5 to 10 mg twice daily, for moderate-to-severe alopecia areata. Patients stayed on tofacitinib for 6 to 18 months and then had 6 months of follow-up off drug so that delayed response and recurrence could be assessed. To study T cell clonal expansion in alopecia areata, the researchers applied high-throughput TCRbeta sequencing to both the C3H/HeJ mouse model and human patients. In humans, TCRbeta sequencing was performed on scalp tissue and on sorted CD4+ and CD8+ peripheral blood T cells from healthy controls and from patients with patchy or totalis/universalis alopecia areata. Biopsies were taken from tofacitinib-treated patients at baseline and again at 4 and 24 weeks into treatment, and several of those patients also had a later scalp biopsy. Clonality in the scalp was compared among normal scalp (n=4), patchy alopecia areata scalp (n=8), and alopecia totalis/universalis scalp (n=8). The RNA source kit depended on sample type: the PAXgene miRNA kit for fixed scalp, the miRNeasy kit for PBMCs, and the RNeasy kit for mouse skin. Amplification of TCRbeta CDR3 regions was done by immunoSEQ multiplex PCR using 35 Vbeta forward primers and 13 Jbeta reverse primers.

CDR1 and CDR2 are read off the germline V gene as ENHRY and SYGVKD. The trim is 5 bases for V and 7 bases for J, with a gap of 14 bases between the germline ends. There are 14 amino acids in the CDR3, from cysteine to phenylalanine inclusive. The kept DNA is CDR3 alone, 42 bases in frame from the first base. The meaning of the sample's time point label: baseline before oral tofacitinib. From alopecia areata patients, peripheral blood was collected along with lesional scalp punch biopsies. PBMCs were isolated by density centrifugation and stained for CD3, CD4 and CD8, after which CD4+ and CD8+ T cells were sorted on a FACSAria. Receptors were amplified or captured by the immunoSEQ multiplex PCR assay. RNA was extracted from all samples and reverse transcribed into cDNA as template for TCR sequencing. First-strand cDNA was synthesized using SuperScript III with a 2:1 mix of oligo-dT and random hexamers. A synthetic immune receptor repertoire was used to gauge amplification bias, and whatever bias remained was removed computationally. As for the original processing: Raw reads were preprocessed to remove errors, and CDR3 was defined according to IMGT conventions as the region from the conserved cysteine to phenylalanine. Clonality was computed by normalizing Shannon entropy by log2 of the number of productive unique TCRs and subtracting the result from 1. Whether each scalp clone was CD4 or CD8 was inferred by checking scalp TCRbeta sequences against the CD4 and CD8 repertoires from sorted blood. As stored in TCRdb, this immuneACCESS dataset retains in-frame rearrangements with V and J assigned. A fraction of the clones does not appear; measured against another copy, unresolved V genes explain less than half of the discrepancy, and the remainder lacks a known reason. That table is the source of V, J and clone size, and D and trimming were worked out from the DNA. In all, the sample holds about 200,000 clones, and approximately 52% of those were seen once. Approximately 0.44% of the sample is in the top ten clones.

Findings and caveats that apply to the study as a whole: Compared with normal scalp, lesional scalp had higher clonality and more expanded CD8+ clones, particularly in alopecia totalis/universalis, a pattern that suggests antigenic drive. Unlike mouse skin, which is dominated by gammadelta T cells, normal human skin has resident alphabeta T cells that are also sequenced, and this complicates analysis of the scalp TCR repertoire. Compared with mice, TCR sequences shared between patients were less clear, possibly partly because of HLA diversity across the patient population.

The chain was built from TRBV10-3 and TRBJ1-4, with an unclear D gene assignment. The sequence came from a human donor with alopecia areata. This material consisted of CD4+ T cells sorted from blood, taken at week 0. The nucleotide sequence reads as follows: TGTGCCATCAGTCCTTCGGAGGGTGCTGAAAAACTGTTTTTT. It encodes CAISPSEGAEKLFF.